This is a list of T cell receptor beta chains from one sample in a study of PD-1 blockade in classical Hodgkin lymphoma. The repertoire was sequenced with immunoSEQ multiplex PCR; TCRdb's copy has only in-frame clones and lacks some. In the table there are some 6,900 clones, roughly 80% of which are singletons. The sequencing used peripheral blood mononuclear cells (PBMCs), collected at baseline. The source is a human donor with classical Hodgkin lymphoma. Both conserved end residues are part of each CDR3. Fields, in order: V gene, J gene, clone size, D gene, CDR3 protein, CDR3 DNA. The D gene is left open where the match is weak. Not all rows give a size; the values are once, few, many and, for expanded clones, a class.

>TRBV7-8|TRBJ2-5|NA|NA
CASSSQRAGRSGWTQYF
TGTGCCAGCAGCTCCCAACGGGCAGGGAGGAGCGGATGGACCCAGTACTTC
>TRBV7-6|TRBJ2-2|NA|NA
CASSLSRNTGELFF
TGTGCCAGCAGCTTATCCCGGAACACCGGGGAGCTGTTTTTT
>TRBV27|TRBJ2-1|NA|NA
CASSSTQGNNEQFF
TGTGCCAGCAGTTCCACACAGGGTAACAATGAGCAGTTCTTC
>TRBV19|TRBJ2-1|NA|TRBD2
CASSITSGPNYNEQFF
TGTGCCAGTAGTATAACTAGCGGACCGAACTACAATGAGCAGTTCTTC
>TRBV7-9|TRBJ2-7|once|NA
CASSSRDGGLSYEQYF
TGTGCCAGCAGCTCCAGGGACGGTGGACTCTCCTACGAGCAGTACTTC
>TRBV19|TRBJ2-5|once|NA
CASSIPPQETQYF
TGTGCCAGTAGTATTCCCCCCCAAGAGACCCAGTACTTC
>TRBV5-4|TRBJ2-7|NA|NA
CASSSSGRWEEQYF
TGTGCCAGCAGCTCATCAGGGCGTTGGGAGGAGCAGTACTTC
>TRBV28|TRBJ2-7|NA|NA
CASSRAYEQYF
TGTGCCAGCAGCCGGGCCTACGAGCAGTACTTC
>TRBV7-3|TRBJ2-3|NA|NA
CASSLSAGADTQYF
TGTGCCAGCAGCTTATCGGCGGGCGCAGATACGCAGTATTTT
>TRBV6-1|TRBJ1-2|NA|NA
CASSEALQRDQQGYTF
TGTGCCAGCAGTGAAGCTTTACAGAGGGATCAGCAAGGCTACACCTTC
>TRBV9|TRBJ2-3|NA|TRBD2
CASSVRYGTSGNRADTQYF
TGTGCCAGCAGCGTACGGTACGGGACTAGCGGGAATAGGGCAGATACGCAGTATTTT
>TRBV30|TRBJ2-7|NA|NA
CACTTEWRAYEQYF
TGTGCCTGTACCACGGAGTGGAGGGCCTACGAGCAGTACTTC
>TRBV28|TRBJ2-7|NA|NA
CATLGGGSYEQYF
TGTGCCACCCTAGGCGGTGGGTCCTACGAGCAGTACTTC
>TRBV27|TRBJ2-5|NA|NA
CASSLMAGVETQYF
TGTGCCAGCAGTTTAATGGCAGGGGTAGAGACCCAGTACTTC
>TRBV2|TRBJ2-5|NA|NA
CASSGRLRQETQYF
TGTGCCAGCAGTGGTAGGCTTCGGCAAGAGACCCAGTACTTC
>TRBV7-6|TRBJ2-5|NA|NA
CASSFLGETQYF
TGTGCCAGCAGCTTCCTGGGGGAGACCCAGTACTTC
>TRBV15|TRBJ1-4|NA|NA
CATSRDPLDRREMFF
TGTGCCACCAGCAGAGATCCCCTTGACAGGAGAGAGATGTTTTTT
>TRBV7-9|TRBJ2-3|NA|NA
CASSYHGGHTDTQYF
TGTGCCAGCAGCTACCACGGGGGCCACACAGATACGCAGTATTTT
>TRBV10-3|TRBJ1-5|NA|NA
CAISESTLYGNQPQHF
TGTGCCATCAGTGAGTCGACCTTGTATGGTAATCAGCCCCAGCATTTT
>TRBV19|TRBJ2-1|NA|TRBD2
CASSIDLAGGPQFF
TGTGCCAGTAGTATAGATCTAGCGGGAGGTCCGCAGTTCTTC
>TRBV28|TRBJ2-7|NA|NA
CASRSDPYEQYF
TGTGCCAGCAGATCCGATCCCTACGAGCAGTACTTC
>TRBV6-1|TRBJ2-7|NA|TRBD1
CASRPGQVYEQYF
TGTGCCAGCAGACCGGGACAGGTCTACGAGCAGTACTTC
>TRBV28|TRBJ2-7|NA|NA
CASSGQSDEQYF
TGTGCCAGCAGCGGGCAAAGCGACGAGCAGTACTTC
>TRBV5-1|TRBJ1-2|large|NA
CASSPDPGLAYGYTF
TGCGCCAGCAGCCCAGACCCGGGACTCGCCTATGGCTACACCTTC
>TRBV30|TRBJ2-3|once|TRBD2
CACRGVVGGTDTQYF
TGTGCCTGCCGGGGGGTTGTGGGAGGCACAGATACGCAGTATTTT
>TRBV2|TRBJ2-5|NA|TRBD1
CASTYRGVQETQYF
TGTGCCAGCACCTACAGGGGGGTCCAAGAGACCCAGTACTTC
>TRBV7-3|TRBJ2-3|NA|TRBD2
CASSSGLAGTTDTQYF
TGTGCCAGCAGCTCGGGACTAGCGGGGACCACAGATACGCAGTATTTT
>TRBV19|TRBJ1-6|once|NA
CATYDHGAPNSPLHF
TGTGCCACCTACGACCATGGGGCCCCAAATTCACCCCTCCACTTT
>TRBV10-3|TRBJ2-3|NA|NA
CAIKAGTDTQYF
TGTGCCATCAAGGCGGGAACAGATACGCAGTATTTT
>TRBV6-5|TRBJ2-7|once|NA
CASGLLYEQYF
TGTGCCAGCGGGCTACTTTACGAGCAGTACTTC
>TRBV4-1|TRBJ2-1|NA|TRBD2
CASSQAVAGTSYNEQFF
TGCGCCAGCAGCCAAGCGGTAGCGGGGACTTCATACAATGAGCAGTTCTTC
>TRBV5-1|TRBJ2-2|once|NA
CASSFGFSEDTGELFF
TGCGCCAGCAGCTTTGGGTTTTCCGAGGACACCGGGGAGCTGTTTTTT
>TRBV30|TRBJ1-2|once|NA
CAWSVPVQLGGLNYGYTF
TGTGCCTGGAGTGTACCGGTTCAACTCGGGGGGCTTAACTATGGCTACACCTTC
>TRBV2|TRBJ1-1|NA|NA
CASSGGVRTEAFF
TGTGCCAGCAGTGGGGGCGTCAGGACTGAAGCTTTCTTT
>TRBV6-4|TRBJ2-2|few|NA
CASSDSETGELFF
TGTGCCAGCAGTGACTCTGAGACCGGGGAGCTGTTTTTT
>TRBV11-3|TRBJ2-1|NA|TRBD2
CASSPGLAGVGEQFF
TGTGCCAGCAGTCCCGGACTAGCGGGAGTTGGTGAGCAGTTCTTC
>TRBV27|TRBJ2-7|NA|NA
CASSRTEGSYEQYF
TGTGCCAGCAGTCGGACGGAGGGGTCCTACGAGCAGTACTTC
>TRBV12-5|TRBJ2-1|NA|TRBD2
CASGLRGAGGIYNEQFF
TGTGCTAGTGGTTTGCGCGGGGCGGGAGGTATCTACAATGAGCAGTTCTTC
>TRBV30|TRBJ2-5|NA|NA
CAWSVRDQETQYF
TGTGCCTGGAGTGTACGTGATCAAGAGACCCAGTACTTC
>TRBV27|TRBJ2-4|once|NA
CASSPAQAKNIQYF
TGTGCCAGCAGTCCCGCCCAGGCCAAAAACATTCAGTACTTC
>TRBV4-2|TRBJ2-1|NA|TRBD2
CASSQQLAEYNEQFF
TGTGCCAGCAGCCAACAACTAGCGGAATACAATGAGCAGTTCTTC
>TRBV5-1|TRBJ2-5|NA|NA
CASSLEPRETQYF
TGCGCCAGCAGCTTGGAGCCCCGAGAGACCCAGTACTTC
>TRBV28|TRBJ1-2|NA|NA
CASSPRGAYGYTF
TGTGCCAGCAGTCCCCGGGGCGCCTATGGCTACACCTTC
>TRBV11-1|TRBJ2-2|NA|NA
CASSADSNTGELFF
TGTGCCAGCAGCGCGGACAGTAACACCGGGGAGCTGTTTTTT
>TRBV21-1|TRBJ2-1|NA|NA
CASSKEEQSEFF
TGTGCCAGCAGCAAAGAGGAGCAATCAGAGTTCTTC